A single T cell receptor (beta chain) is shown here with its context. The germline gives CDR1 MNHEY, CDR2 SVGAGI. CDR3 length: 14 residues. The V and J ends lost 6 bases and 0 bases respectively, with 10 bases between them. The source of the sample is a study of blood T cell repertoires in COVID-19. Study at large: COVID-19 samples from acute and convalescent phases originated in the United States, Italy and Spain. T cells, B-cell-depleted T cells, or PBMCs provided the cDNA or gDNA that served as material.

Methods used by the authors: Reference gene primer amplification in the assay estimated nucleated cell counts. TCRdb's copy holds only in-frame clones and misses some; the assay was immunoSEQ multiplex PCR. V and J calls plus clone size are reproduced from that table; the DNA served to infer D and trimming. The sample has 200,000 to 300,000 clones, about four fifths seen once; the top ten hold more than 1.5%. Material for sequencing was peripheral blood. The chain links TRBV6-5 to TRBJ2-3; D gene unclear. The receptor comes from a man younger than 40 who had recovered from COVID-19. The CDR3 region is CASSHTTSTDTQYF. Written as DNA, the CDR3 is TGTGCCAGCAGCCACACTACTAGCACAGATACGCAGTATTTT.